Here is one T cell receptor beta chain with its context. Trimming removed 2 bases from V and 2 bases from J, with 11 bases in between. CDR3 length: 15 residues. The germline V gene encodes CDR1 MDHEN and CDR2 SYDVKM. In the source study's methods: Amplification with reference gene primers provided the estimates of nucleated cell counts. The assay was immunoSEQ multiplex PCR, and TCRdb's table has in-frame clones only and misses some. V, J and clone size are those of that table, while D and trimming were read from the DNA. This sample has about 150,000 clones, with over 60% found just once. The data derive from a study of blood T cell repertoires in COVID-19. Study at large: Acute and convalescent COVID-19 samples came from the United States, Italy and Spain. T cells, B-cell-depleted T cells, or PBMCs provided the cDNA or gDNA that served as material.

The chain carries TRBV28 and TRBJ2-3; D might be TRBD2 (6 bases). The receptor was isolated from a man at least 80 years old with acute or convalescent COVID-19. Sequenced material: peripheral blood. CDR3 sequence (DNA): TGTGCCAGCAGTTTAGCGGGGAGTAACACAGATACGCAGTATTTT. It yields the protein CASSLAGSNTDTQYF.